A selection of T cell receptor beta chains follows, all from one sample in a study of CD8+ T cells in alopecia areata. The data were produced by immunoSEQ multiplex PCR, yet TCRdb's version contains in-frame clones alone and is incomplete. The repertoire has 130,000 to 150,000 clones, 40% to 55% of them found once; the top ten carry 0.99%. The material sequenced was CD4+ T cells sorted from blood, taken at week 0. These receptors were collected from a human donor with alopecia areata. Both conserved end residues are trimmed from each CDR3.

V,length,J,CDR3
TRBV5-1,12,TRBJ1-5,ASSIGTANQPQH
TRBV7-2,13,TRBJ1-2,ASSLNWEAAHGYT
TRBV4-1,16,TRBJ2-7,ASSRLVAGEGSSYEQY
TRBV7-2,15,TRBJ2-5,ASSLSPGGLVPKTQY
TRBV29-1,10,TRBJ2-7,SVTDRGREQY
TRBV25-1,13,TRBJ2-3,ASSEYRLGTDTQY
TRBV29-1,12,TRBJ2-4,SVESGGSKNIQY
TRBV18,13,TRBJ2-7,ASSPPGTGVTEQY
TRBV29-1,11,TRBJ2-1,SVAGTYYNEQF
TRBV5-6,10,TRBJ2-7,ASSSEIGEQY
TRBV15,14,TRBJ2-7,ATSRDLRDRSYEQY
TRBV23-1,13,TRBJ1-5,ASSQFSPSNQPQH
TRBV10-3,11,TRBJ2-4,AISESGRNIQY
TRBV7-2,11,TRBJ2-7,ASSLEGGYEQY
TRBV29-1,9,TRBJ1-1,SVAPRTEAF
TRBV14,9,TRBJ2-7,ASSRTYEQY
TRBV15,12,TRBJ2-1,ATSLGLAGRGWF
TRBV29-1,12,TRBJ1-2,SVGGWDRVNGYT
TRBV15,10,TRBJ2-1,ATSRGYNEQF
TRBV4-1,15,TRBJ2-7,ASSHTKDRSSSYEQY
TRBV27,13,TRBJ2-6,ASSLNSPGANVLT
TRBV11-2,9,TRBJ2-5,ASSPQETQY
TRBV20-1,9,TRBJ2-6,SVGGANVLT
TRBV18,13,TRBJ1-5,ASSPGGPNNQPQH
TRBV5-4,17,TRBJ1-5,ASTPSQGWGFSVDQPQH
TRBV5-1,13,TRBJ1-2,ASSYQGAFGYGYT
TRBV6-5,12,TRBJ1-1,ASSKGSGASEAF
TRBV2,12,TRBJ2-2,ASRGQGAAGELF
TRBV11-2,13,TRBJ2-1,ASSPGTSGRNEQF
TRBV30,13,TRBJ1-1,AWKNPETGVTEAF
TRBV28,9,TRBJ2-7,ASSLGREQY
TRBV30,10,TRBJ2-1,AWSPSYNEQF
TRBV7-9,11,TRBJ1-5,ASSLVHDQPQH
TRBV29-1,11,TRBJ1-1,SVEQGRYTEAF
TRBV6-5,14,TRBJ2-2,ASSYGRQPNTGELF
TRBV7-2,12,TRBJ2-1,ASTPGLARNEQF
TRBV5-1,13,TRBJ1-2,ASSQLAQRSYGYT
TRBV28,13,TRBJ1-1,ASRIYRGLVTEAF
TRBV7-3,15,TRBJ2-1,ASSFLPAGGRSNEQF
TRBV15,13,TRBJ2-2,ATSKRQGFSGELF
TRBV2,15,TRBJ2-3,ASSRDRQGSKSDTQY
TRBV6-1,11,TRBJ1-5,ASSLTWDQPQH
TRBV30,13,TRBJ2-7,AWSPGSVTSYEQY
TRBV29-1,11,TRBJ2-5,SVEGQPLGTQY
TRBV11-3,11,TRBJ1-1,ASSFQENTEAF